A selection of T cell receptor beta chains follows, all from one sample in a study of beta chain features in type 1 diabetes. Data came from immunoSEQ multiplex PCR; TCRdb stores just in-frame clones and leaves some out. The data contain about 160,000 clones, 7% to 9% of them seen just once; the ten biggest clones take up 0.5%. The source material was central memory CD4+ T cells from blood. All receptors come from a man aged 18 to 35 with type 1 diabetes. Each CDR3 is given with its conserved first and last residue. A D gene is named only where the DNA matches it firmly. The listing skips clone size in some rows; elsewhere it reads once, few, many or a size class.

cdr3_length j_call clone_size d_call v_call cdr3_aa cdr3_nt
16 TRBJ2-3 few - TRBV5-4 CASSRKLESTTDTQYF TGTGCCAGCAGCCGAAAGCTAGAATCTACTACAGATACGCAGTATTTT
14 TRBJ2-2 few - TRBV5-1 CASNHRDNTGELFF TGCGCCAGCAATCACAGAGACAACACCGGGGAGCTGTTTTTT
15 TRBJ2-3 - - TRBV7-9 CASSLVRGSTDTQYF TGTGCCAGCAGCTTAGTCAGGGGATCCACAGATACGCAGTATTTT
14 TRBJ1-2 - - TRBV18 CASSPTGPRDGYTF TGTGCCAGCTCACCCACAGGGCCCCGTGATGGCTACACCTTC
14 TRBJ1-1 - - TRBV27 CASSLSPPGTEAFF TGTGCCAGCAGTTTATCTCCCCCGGGGACTGAAGCTTTCTTT
15 TRBJ1-2 - - TRBV7-8 CASSLNERTSYGYTF TGTGCCAGCAGCTTAAATGAGCGTACGTCCTATGGCTACACCTTC
17 TRBJ2-6 - TRBD2 TRBV7-2 CASSPSGTNSGANVLTF TGTGCCAGCAGCCCTAGCGGGACAAACTCTGGGGCCAACGTCCTGACTTTC
14 TRBJ2-3 - TRBD2 TRBV27 CASSLRLAADTQYF TGTGCCAGCAGTTTAAGGCTAGCGGCAGATACGCAGTATTTT
14 TRBJ2-5 few - TRBV10-3 CAISEGEFGETQYF TGTGCCATCAGTGAGGGGGAGTTTGGAGAGACCCAGTACTTC
14 TRBJ2-3 - TRBD1 TRBV15 CATSRGQGSDTQYF TGTGCCACCAGCAGGGGACAGGGGTCAGATACGCAGTATTTT
15 TRBJ1-4 - - TRBV30 CAWSPTGGVNEKLFF TGTGCCTGGAGCCCCACCGGGGGGGTTAATGAAAAACTGTTTTTT
13 TRBJ2-3 few TRBD1 TRBV2 CASGTELTDTQYF TGTGCCAGCGGGACAGAACTCACAGATACGCAGTATTTT
12 TRBJ2-7 few - TRBV19 CASSNHRYEQYF TGTGCCAGTAGTAATCACAGATACGAGCAGTACTTC
18 TRBJ2-5 few TRBD2 TRBV7-2 CASTKGGSGGKWQETQYF TGTGCCAGCACCAAAGGTGGTAGCGGGGGGAAGTGGCAAGAGACCCAGTACTTC
11 TRBJ2-5 many - TRBV5-6 CASSRLETQYF TGTGCCAGCAGCCGTCTGGAGACCCAGTACTTC
14 TRBJ2-3 - TRBD1 TRBV18 CASSPTGGDPTQYF TGTGCCAGCTCACCGACAGGGGGTGACCCTACGCAGTATTTT
15 TRBJ2-1 few TRBD2 TRBV4-2 CASSQGTSGANEQFF TGTGCCAGCAGCCAGGGGACTAGCGGAGCCAATGAGCAGTTCTTC
13 TRBJ2-5 few - TRBV5-1 CASSFAGRETQYF TGCGCCAGCAGCTTCGCAGGGAGGGAGACCCAGTACTTC
16 TRBJ2-3 few TRBD1 TRBV5-1 CASSLAGQGALDTQYF TGCGCCAGCAGCTTGGCAGGGCAGGGGGCTTTAGATACGCAGTATTTT
16 TRBJ2-1 few - TRBV7-9 CASSPRTGSSYNEQFF TGTGCCAGCAGCCCCCGGACTGGGAGCTCCTACAATGAGCAGTTCTTC
11 TRBJ1-3 few - TRBV29-1 CSVEGGNTIYF TGCAGCGTAGAAGGCGGGAACACCATATATTTT
13 TRBJ1-2 few TRBD1 TRBV6-6 CASSLTGDHGYTF TGTGCCAGCAGCCTCACAGGGGACCATGGCTACACCTTC
14 TRBJ1-4 - - TRBV28 CASLPGGTNEKLFF TGTGCCAGCCTTCCCGGGGGGACTAATGAAAAACTGTTTTTT
16 TRBJ2-1 - TRBD2 TRBV9 CASSVGRLADDNEQFF TGTGCCAGCAGCGTAGGGCGTCTAGCGGACGACAATGAGCAGTTCTTC
16 TRBJ2-1 - TRBD2 TRBV5-1 CASSLAGGNSYNEQFF TGCGCCAGCAGCTTGGCGGGGGGTAATTCCTACAATGAGCAGTTCTTC
13 TRBJ2-7 few - TRBV5-6 CASSLDRSYEQYF TGTGCCAGCAGCTTGGACAGGTCCTACGAGCAGTACTTC
13 TRBJ1-2 - - TRBV28 CASSFGGGYGYTF TGTGCCAGCAGTTTTGGCGGAGGCTATGGCTACACCTTC
12 TRBJ2-5 - - TRBV7-9 CASSFGQETQYF TGTGCCAGCAGCTTCGGCCAAGAGACCCAGTACTTC
17 TRBJ2-7 few - TRBV28 CASSPQGGGTAAYEQYF TGTGCCAGCAGCCCCCAGGGAGGAGGGACAGCCGCCTACGAGCAGTACTTC
13 TRBJ2-5 - - TRBV9 CASSVGGEETQYF TGTGCCAGCAGCGTAGGCGGGGAAGAGACCCAGTACTTC
13 TRBJ2-1 - - TRBV28 CASTPGSGYEQFF TGTGCCAGCACCCCGGGCTCGGGGTATGAGCAGTTCTTC
16 TRBJ1-2 - TRBD1 TRBV7-9 CASSLGGGQANYGYTF TGTGCCAGCAGCTTAGGGGGGGGACAGGCCAACTATGGCTACACCTTC
11 TRBJ1-1 few - TRBV10-1 CASSGDTEAFF TGCGCCAGCAGTGGAGACACTGAAGCTTTCTTT
16 TRBJ1-4 - TRBD1 TRBV11-2 CASSLGGGEANEKLFF TGTGCCAGCAGCTTAGGAGGGGGCGAGGCTAATGAAAAACTGTTTTTT
15 TRBJ2-1 - TRBD2 TRBV30 CAWSPALAVYNEQFF TGTGCCTGGAGCCCGGCGCTAGCGGTCTACAATGAGCAGTTCTTC
16 TRBJ2-3 few TRBD2 TRBV5-1 CASSLAVAGGPDTQYF TGCGCCAGCAGCTTGGCCGTAGCGGGAGGACCAGATACGCAGTATTTT
15 TRBJ2-7 - - TRBV14 CASSPQTGSSYEQYF TGTGCCAGCAGCCCGCAGACTGGTAGCTCCTACGAGCAGTACTTC
14 TRBJ2-3 - - TRBV4-3 CASSPGGSTDTQYF TGCGCCAGCAGCCCCGGAGGAAGCACAGATACGCAGTATTTT
12 TRBJ1-2 few - TRBV7-2 CASSLDSGGYTF TGTGCCAGCAGCTTAGATTCAGGGGGCTACACCTTC
14 TRBJ2-7 few - TRBV2 CASRPAPGLYEQYF TGTGCCAGCAGACCGGCCCCGGGTCTCTACGAGCAGTACTTC
11 TRBJ2-7 - - TRBV5-1 CASRTGPEQYF TGCGCCAGCAGGACAGGCCCCGAGCAGTACTTC
14 TRBJ2-3 - TRBD2 TRBV28 CASRPSGNTDTQYF TGTGCCAGCAGGCCTAGCGGCAACACAGATACGCAGTATTTT